This T cell receptor (beta chain) was documented in a study of blood T cell repertoires in COVID-19. Assay used: immunoSEQ multiplex PCR; TCRdb lists only in-frame clones, some missing. The repertoire consists of fewer than 200,000 clones, with about 80% occurring once and the leading ten covering under 13%. Sequencing was performed on peripheral blood. This clonotype was sampled from a man between 65 and 85 years old with active or convalescent COVID-19.

CDR3 residues: CASSLDGGSPDTQYF. The CDR3 bases are TGTGCCAGCAGCTTAGATGGCGGGAGTCCTGATACGCAGTATTTT. V is TRBV11-2 and J is TRBJ2-3; 7 nucleotides line up with TRBD2. The germline gives CDR1 SGHAT, CDR2 FQNNGV. V shed 0 bases and J 6 bases; nucleotides not matched to a gene: 6. CDR3 size: 15 residues.